The 25 T cell receptor beta chains listed next were all sequenced from one sample in a study of Ad26.COV2.S vaccination and SARS-CoV-2 variants. TCRdb's table, derived via immunoSEQ multiplex PCR, lists solely in-frame clones and lacks some. The sample holds some 340,000 clones, about 85% seen once. The treatment is: around 19 received Ad26.COV2.S at low or high dose, single or two shots; 5 received placebo; per-sample allocation not given. Sampling happened 63 days after the first vaccine or placebo injection. Source: peripheral blood, taken in a trial of Ad26.COV2.S vaccine versus placebo. These receptors were taken from a person aged 18-65 years who received the Ad26.COV2.S COVID-19 vaccine or a placebo.

The gene calls are TRBV18 and TRBJ1-1; TRBD1 aligns across 7 bases. J gave up 3 bases and V 3 bases, and 7 bases lay outside the gene matches. Germline assignment: CDR1 KGHSH and CDR2 LQKENI. This CDR3 has 15 residues. The CDR3 reads CASSPSRGGYTEAFF. The CDR3 DNA follows: TGTGCCAGCTCACCTAGCAGGGGGGGGTACACTGAAGCTTTCTTT.

DNA for the CDR3: TGCGCCAGCAGCTTGAGGGGGGAGGAGACTGAAGCTTTCTTT. Amino acid sequence: CASSLRGEETEAFF. The chain employs TRBV5-1 and TRBJ1-1, with a possible D match to TRBD1 (6 bases). Looked up from germline, CDR1 is SGHRS and CDR2 is YFSETQ. Trimming cost V 1 base and J 5 bases, with 12 bases left between them. The CDR3 extends over 14 amino acids.

The genes are TRBV28 and TRBJ1-6; D gene ambiguous. Trimming cost V 5 bases and J 6 bases, with 8 bases left between them. The CDR3 loop spans 13 amino acids. Germline assignment: CDR1 MDHEN and CDR2 SYDVKM. The CDR3 spells CASSPDPNSPLHF. For the CDR3, the DNA is TGTGCCAGCAGTCCTGATCCTAATTCACCCCTCCACTTT.

The J gene is TRBJ1-1, the V gene TRBV5-6; unclear D gene. CDR3 length: 15 residues. Trimming cost V 3 bases and J 4 bases, with 16 bases left between them. CDR1 and CDR2 (germline): SGHDT, YYEEEE. CDR3 in amino acids: CASSWGGKLLTEAFF. The CDR3 coding sequence is TGTGCCAGCAGCTGGGGTGGAAAACTGCTCACTGAAGCTTTCTTT.

This clone was recorded a few times. The J gene is TRBJ2-3, the V gene TRBV9; tentatively, D is TRBD2 (6 bases). Germline loops: CDR1 SGDLS, CDR2 YYNGEE. The CDR3 spans 13 residues. Deletions cut 6 bases from V and 5 bases from J, with 13 bases between. The CDR3, as DNA: TGTGCCAGCACTTGGGGGGTAGAAGATACGCAGTATTTT. Translation gives CASTWGVEDTQYF.

The chain links TRBV7-9 to TRBJ2-1, with TRBD2 matching over 9 bases. Germline assignment: CDR1 SEHNR and CDR2 FQNEAQ (reference sequence). The V and J ends lost 8 bases and 6 bases, in that order; junction bases with no gene match: 11. The CDR3 sequence is 15 residues long. CDR3 DNA: TGTGCCAGCGGCCGTAGCGGGGGACTTTTCAATGAGCAGTTCTTC. This gives the protein CASGRSGGLFNEQFF.

The chain uses TRBV11-2 and TRBJ1-3; D remains ambiguous. The CDR3 is 16 amino acids. CDR1 SGHAT and CDR2 FQNNGV come from the germline V gene. Deletions cut 7 bases from V and 0 bases from J, with 16 bases between. For the CDR3, the DNA is TGTGCCAGCAAATTGAGGCTCGAGGGCTCTGGAAACACCATATATTTT. This gives the protein CASKLRLEGSGNTIYF.

The table lists this clone with a count of one. The chain is built from TRBV3-1 (or the pseudogene TRBV3-2) and TRBJ2-3; unclear D gene. The V gene's germline CDR1 is LGHDT and CDR2 YNNKEL (reference sequence). V was shortened by 1 base and J by 2 bases, with 7 bases between the two germline ends. The CDR3 extends over 14 amino acids. The CDR3 DNA follows: TGTGCCAGCAGCCAAGGCCAGCACACAGATACGCAGTATTTT. Translated: CASSQGQHTDTQYF.

This chain links TRBV6-5 with TRBJ2-7; no clear D. The V gene's germline CDR1 is MNHEY and CDR2 SVGAGI. V was shortened by 2 bases and J by 2 bases, with 10 bases between the two germline ends. The CDR3 has 14 amino acids. CDR3 residues: CASSYVKPPYEQYF. The CDR3 region has the DNA TGTGCCAGCAGTTACGTCAAGCCTCCCTACGAGCAGTACTTC.

The chain is built from TRBV27 and TRBJ2-1, with 15 bases aligning to TRBD2. V lost 0 bases to trimming and J lost 4 bases; unmatched junction nucleotides: 4. The CDR3 contains 18 residues. The germline V gene has CDR1 MNHEY and CDR2 SMNVEV (reference sequence). CDR3 amino acids: CASSLSGLAGGRYNEQFF. The CDR3 coding sequence is TGTGCCAGCAGTTTATCGGGACTAGCGGGGGGAAGATACAATGAGCAGTTCTTC.

In this sample, this clone turned up a few times. The CDR3 DNA reads as TGTGCCAGCAGCCCAGGGTTTATGAACACTGAAGCTTTCTTT. Translation: CASSPGFMNTEAFF. The rearrangement links TRBV3-1 (or the pseudogene TRBV3-2) to TRBJ1-1; D is possibly TRBD1 (5 bases). V lost 4 bases and J 0 bases, leaving 9 bases between the germline ends. The CDR3 runs 14 residues. Germline CDR1 reads LGHDT; CDR2 reads YNNKEL (reference sequence).

The rearrangement uses TRBV9 and TRBJ1-5; weak D call: TRBD1 (5 bases). The CDR3 extends over 14 amino acids. Germline CDR1 is SGDLS and CDR2 is YYNGEE. Trimming removed 3 bases from V and 4 bases from J, with 11 bases in between. This chain's CDR3 is CASSAGVVNQPQHF. The DNA of the CDR3 is TGTGCCAGCAGCGCGGGGGTGGTTAATCAGCCCCAGCATTTT.

This chain joins TRBV13 and TRBJ1-1; 7 bases are shared with TRBD1. Germline values: CDR1 PRHDT, CDR2 FYEKMQ (reference sequence). V shed 0 bases, J shed 5 bases, and the junction held 3 bases outside the gene matches. The CDR3 runs to 14 residues. The CDR3 DNA follows: TGTGCCAGCAGCTTAGGAGGGGGCGCGACTGAAGCTTTCTTT. This codes for CASSLGGGATEAFF.

This clone was detected only a few times. This chain uses TRBV2 with TRBJ1-4; 9 positions agree with TRBD1. The V and J ends lost 8 bases and 8 bases, in that order; junction bases with no gene match: 3. CDR3 length equals 12 residues. Germline CDR1 and CDR2: SNHLY and FYNNEI. This CDR3 reads CASRDRAEKLFF. The CDR3 DNA sequence: TGTGCCAGCCGGGACAGGGCCGAAAAACTGTTTTTT.

The chain has TRBV24-1 and TRBJ2-2; D possibly corresponds to TRBD2 (6 bases). The CDR3 sequence is 15 residues long. CDR1 KGHDR and CDR2 SFDVKD come from the germline V gene. V was shortened by 1 base and J by 4 bases, with 9 bases between the two germline ends. The CDR3 DNA is TGTGCCACCAGTGATTTCCCGGGAGTCACCGGGGAGCTGTTTTTT. It specifies CATSDFPGVTGELFF.

V gene TRBV2 combines with J gene TRBJ1-3; no reliable D call. Germline V gene lookup returns CDR1 SNHLY and CDR2 FYNNEI. The CDR3 is 13 amino acids. Trimming cost V 6 bases and J 4 bases, with 10 bases left between them. DNA for the CDR3: TGTGCCAGCAGGGGTATCCCGGGAAACACCATATATTTT. Translated: CASRGIPGNTIYF.

The genes are TRBV15 and TRBJ2-3; weak D call: TRBD1 (5 bases). V was clipped by 0 bases and J by 8 bases, with 18 bases between them. This CDR3 is built from 16 residues. The V gene's germline CDR1 is LNHNV and CDR2 YYDKDF (reference sequence). The CDR3 bases are TGTGCCACCAGCAGAGATGCGCTAACCACCCAGGGTACGCAGTATTTT. Translated: CATSRDALTTQGTQYF.

The chain uses TRBV29-1 and TRBJ2-7; possibly TRBD1 for D (6 bases). V lost 7 bases and J lost 0, with 10 bases in between. This CDR3 comprises 12 residues. Per the germline V gene, CDR1 is SQVTM and CDR2 is ANQGSEA. CDR3 in amino acids: CSAGGDSYEQYF. The DNA for the CDR3 is TGCAGCGCTGGGGGCGACTCCTACGAGCAGTACTTC.

The chain recombines TRBV5-1 with TRBJ2-7, with D maybe TRBD2 (7 bases). Germline V gene data show CDR1 as SGHRS and CDR2 as YFSETQ. The CDR3 extends over 14 amino acids. The germline V and J ends were trimmed by 7 bases and 4 bases, with 18 bases remaining between them. The CDR3: CASGSGGAEYEQYF. The CDR3 nucleotides are TGCGCCAGCGGAAGTGGGGGGGCAGAGTACGAGCAGTACTTC.

Only one count was recorded for this clone. The chain uses TRBV3-1 (or the pseudogene TRBV3-2) and TRBJ1-4; 7 nucleotides line up with TRBD1. CDR1 and CDR2 from the germline V gene are LGHDT and YNNKEL (reference sequence). This CDR3 region has 15 residues. Trimming at V came to 3 bases and at J to 7 bases, leaving 8 bases not matched to a gene. CDR3 in DNA: TGTGCCAGCAGCCAGATGACAGGGCTGGGTGAAAAACTGTTTTTT. Residues: CASSQMTGLGEKLFF.

The sample holds one count of this clone. The V call is TRBV5-1, the J call TRBJ1-2; a possible D gene is TRBD1 (5 bases). The germline V gene encodes CDR1 SGHRS and CDR2 YFSETQ. The CDR3 runs to 13 residues. The V end was cut by 5 bases, the J end by 8 bases, with 16 bases between. This CDR3 reads CASSRDPTAGYTF. The CDR3, as DNA: TGCGCCAGCAGTCGGGACCCAACGGCCGGCTACACCTTC.

The V gene is TRBV6-5, the J gene TRBJ2-5; TRBD2 might be the D (6 bases). CDR3 length: 12 amino acids. The V end lost 7 bases, the J end lost 4 bases, and 10 bases lay between the germline ends. Germline assignment: CDR1 MNHEY and CDR2 SVGAGI. CDR3 sequence reads: CASTGRRETQYF. CDR3 DNA: TGTGCCAGCACAGGGAGGAGAGAGACCCAGTACTTC.

The chain carries TRBV7-2 and TRBJ2-7, with D unclear. Germline CDR1 and CDR2: SGHTA and FQGNSA. The CDR3 spans 16 residues. V was clipped by 2 bases and J by 2 bases, with 16 bases between them. This CDR3 reads CASSLISGTVTYEQYF. CDR3 nucleotides: TGTGCCAGCAGCTTAATCTCAGGCACTGTGACCTACGAGCAGTACTTC.

This sequence joins TRBV2 and TRBJ1-2; no reliable D call. From germline, CDR1 is SNHLY and CDR2 FYNNEI. This CDR3 has 12 amino acids. V dropped 3 bases and J dropped 2 bases, with 4 bases sitting between them. CDR3 in amino acids: CASSEQNYGYTF. The CDR3 nucleotides read TGTGCCAGCAGTGAGCAGAACTATGGCTACACCTTC.

The genes are TRBV13 and TRBJ2-1, with D maybe TRBD2 (5 bases). V shed 5 bases and J shed 5 bases, with 28 bases lying between them. This CDR3 region has 19 residues. CDR1 PRHDT and CDR2 FYEKMQ come from the germline V gene (reference sequence). The CDR3 here is CASSPRGLWEKTTHNEQFF. The CDR3 DNA reads TGTGCCAGCAGCCCCCGCGGACTCTGGGAAAAAACCACCCACAATGAGCAGTTCTTC.